Reported below is one TCR beta chain. Its antigen is as yet unknown. These data originate in a study of lymphopenia after photon versus proton radiotherapy. Profiled with immunoSEQ multiplex PCR; TCRdb holds only in-frame clones, not every one. The sample lists 40,000 to 45,000 clones, more than 70% occurring once. The germline CDR1 and CDR2 sequences are MNHNS and SASEGT. Trimming pared 8 bases from V and 4 bases from J, leaving 15 bases between. This CDR3 region has 13 residues. The study, taken as a whole, reports: Oligoclonal CD8+ Temra expansion after nadir drove photon patients' diversity drop. Photon-treated patients lost naive T cells and TCR diversity; proton-treated stayed stable.

The chain recombines TRBV6-1 with TRBJ2-7; D possibly matches TRBD1 or TRBD2 (6 bases each). This TCR derives from a woman between 65 and 79 years old with pancreatic cancer. Some clones in this sample may be carry-over from other donors' samples. The sample in question was peripheral blood, obtained from a patient treated with proton-based radiotherapy. CDR3 bases: TGTGCCAGCGGGGGGCAGGGGCGATACGAGCAGTACTTC. Protein product: CASGGQGRYEQYF.